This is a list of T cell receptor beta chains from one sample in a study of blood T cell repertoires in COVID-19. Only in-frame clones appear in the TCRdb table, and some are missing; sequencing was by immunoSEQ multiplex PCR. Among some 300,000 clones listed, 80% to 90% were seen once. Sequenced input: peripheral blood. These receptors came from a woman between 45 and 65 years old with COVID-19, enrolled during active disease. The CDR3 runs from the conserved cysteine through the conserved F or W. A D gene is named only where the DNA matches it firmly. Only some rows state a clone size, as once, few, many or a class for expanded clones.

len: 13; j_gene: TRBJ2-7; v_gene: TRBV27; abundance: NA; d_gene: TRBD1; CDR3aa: CASSWGTGYEQYF; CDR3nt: TGTGCCAGCAGTTGGGGGACAGGCTACGAGCAGTACTTC
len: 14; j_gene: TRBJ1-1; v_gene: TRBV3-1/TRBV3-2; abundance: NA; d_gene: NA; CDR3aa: CASSQGSVNTEAFF; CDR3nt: TGTGCCAGCAGCCAAGGGTCAGTGAACACTGAAGCTTTCTTT
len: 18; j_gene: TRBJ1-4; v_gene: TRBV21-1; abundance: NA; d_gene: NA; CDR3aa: CASSEEDRGNATNEKLFF; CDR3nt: TGTGCCAGCAGCGAGGAAGACAGGGGTAACGCAACTAATGAAAAACTGTTTTTT
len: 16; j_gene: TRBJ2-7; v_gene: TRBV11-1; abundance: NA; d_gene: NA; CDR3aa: CASSLRVDSLSYEQYF; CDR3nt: TGTGCCAGCAGCTTAAGGGTGGACAGCCTCTCCTACGAGCAGTACTTC
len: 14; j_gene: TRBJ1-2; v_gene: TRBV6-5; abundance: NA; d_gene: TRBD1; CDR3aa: CASSYSDRAGGYTF; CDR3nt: TGTGCCAGCAGTTACTCGGACAGGGCCGGCGGCTACACCTTC
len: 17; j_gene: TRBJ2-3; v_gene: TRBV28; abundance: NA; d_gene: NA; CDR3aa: CASSSSQAGRRTDTQYF; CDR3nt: TGTGCCAGCAGTTCGTCTCAGGCAGGCCGACGCACAGATACGCAGTATTTT
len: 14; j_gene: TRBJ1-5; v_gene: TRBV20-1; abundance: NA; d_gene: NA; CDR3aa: CSASRDGGYQPQHF; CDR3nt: TGCAGTGCTAGTCGCGACGGAGGATATCAGCCCCAGCATTTT
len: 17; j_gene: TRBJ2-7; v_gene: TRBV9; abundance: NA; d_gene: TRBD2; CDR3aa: CASSVAFVAGAGHEQYF; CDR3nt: TGTGCCAGCAGCGTAGCCTTCGTAGCGGGAGCAGGTCACGAGCAGTACTTC
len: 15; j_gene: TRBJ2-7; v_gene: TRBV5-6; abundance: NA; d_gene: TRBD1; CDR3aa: CASSLAGTGIYEQYF; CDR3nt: TGTGCCAGCAGCTTGGCCGGGACAGGGATCTACGAGCAGTACTTC
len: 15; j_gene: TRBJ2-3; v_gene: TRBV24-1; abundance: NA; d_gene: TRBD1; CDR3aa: CATSEPGQGTDTQYF; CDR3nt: TGTGCCACCAGTGAACCGGGACAGGGGACAGATACGCAGTATTTT
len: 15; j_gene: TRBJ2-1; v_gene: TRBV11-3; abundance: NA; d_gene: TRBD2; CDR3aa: CASSSALAGFNEQFF; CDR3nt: TGTGCCAGCAGCTCCGCCCTAGCGGGTTTCAATGAGCAGTTCTTC
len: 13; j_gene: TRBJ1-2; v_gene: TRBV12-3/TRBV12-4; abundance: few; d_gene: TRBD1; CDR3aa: CASSDRGLIGYTF; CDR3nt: TGTGCCAGCAGTGACAGGGGGCTCATTGGCTACACCTTC
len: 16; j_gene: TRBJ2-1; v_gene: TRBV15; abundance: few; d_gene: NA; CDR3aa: CATSRAPDLARNEQFF; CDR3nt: TGTGCCACCAGCAGGGCTCCCGACTTGGCGCGGAATGAGCAGTTCTTC
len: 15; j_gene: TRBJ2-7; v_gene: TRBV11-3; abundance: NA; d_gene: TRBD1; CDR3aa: CASSLGGQGPYEQYF; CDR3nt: TGTGCCAGCAGCTTAGGGGGACAGGGACCCTACGAGCAGTACTTC
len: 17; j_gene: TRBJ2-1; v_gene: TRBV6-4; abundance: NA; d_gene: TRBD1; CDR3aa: CASSHEHTGGGYNEQFF; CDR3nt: TGTGCCAGCAGCCATGAGCATACAGGGGGAGGCTACAATGAGCAGTTCTTC
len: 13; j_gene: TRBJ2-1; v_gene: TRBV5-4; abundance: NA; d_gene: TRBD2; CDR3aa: CAIRLAALNEQFF; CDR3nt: TGTGCCATCCGACTAGCGGCTCTCAATGAGCAGTTCTTC
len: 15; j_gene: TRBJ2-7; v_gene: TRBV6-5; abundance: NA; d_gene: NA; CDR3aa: CASSSITGQGREQYF; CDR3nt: TGTGCCAGCAGTTCTATCACGGGGCAGGGGCGGGAGCAGTACTTC
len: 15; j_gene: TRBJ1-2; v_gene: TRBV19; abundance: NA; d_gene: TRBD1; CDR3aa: CASSEGDRRTHGYTF; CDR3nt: TGTGCCAGTAGTGAAGGGGACAGGAGAACCCATGGCTACACCTTC
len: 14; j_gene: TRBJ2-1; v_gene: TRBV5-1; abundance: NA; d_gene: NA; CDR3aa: CASRDGRNIDEQFF; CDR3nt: TGCGCCAGCAGAGACGGGAGAAATATCGATGAGCAGTTCTTC
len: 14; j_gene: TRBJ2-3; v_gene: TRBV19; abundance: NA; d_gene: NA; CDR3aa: CASSILRNTDTQYF; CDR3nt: TGTGCCAGTAGTATTTTGCGGAACACAGATACGCAGTATTTT
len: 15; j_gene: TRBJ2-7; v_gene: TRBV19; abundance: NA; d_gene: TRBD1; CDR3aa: CASSPTGGASYEQYF; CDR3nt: TGTGCCAGTAGTCCCACAGGGGGCGCTTCGTACGAGCAGTACTTC
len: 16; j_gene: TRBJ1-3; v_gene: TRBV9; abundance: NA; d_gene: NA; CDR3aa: CASSASRTARGNTIYF; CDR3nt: TGTGCCAGCAGCGCCTCAAGGACAGCACGGGGAAACACCATATATTTT
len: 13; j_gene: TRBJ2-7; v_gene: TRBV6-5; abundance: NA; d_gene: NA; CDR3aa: CASSPSRYGEQYF; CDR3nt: TGTGCCAGCAGCCCCTCGCGATACGGCGAGCAGTACTTC
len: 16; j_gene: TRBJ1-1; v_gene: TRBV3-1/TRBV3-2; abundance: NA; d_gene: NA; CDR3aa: CASSQVGMRGNTEAFF; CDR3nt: TGTGCCAGCAGCCAAGTCGGTATGCGGGGGAACACTGAAGCTTTCTTT
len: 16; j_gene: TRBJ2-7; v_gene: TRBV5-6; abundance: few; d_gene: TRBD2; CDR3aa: CASSPRLAGGAYEQYF; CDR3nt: TGTGCCAGCAGCCCTAGACTAGCGGGTGGAGCCTACGAGCAGTACTTC
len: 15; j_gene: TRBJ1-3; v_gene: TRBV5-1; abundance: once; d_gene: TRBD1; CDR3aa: CASSLAGGRGNTIYF; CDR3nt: TGCGCCAGCAGCTTGGCAGGGGGCCGTGGAAACACCATATATTTT
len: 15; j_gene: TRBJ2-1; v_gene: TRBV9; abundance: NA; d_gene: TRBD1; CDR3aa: CASSVYRQGVNEQFF; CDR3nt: TGTGCCAGCAGCGTTTACCGACAGGGGGTGAATGAGCAGTTCTTC
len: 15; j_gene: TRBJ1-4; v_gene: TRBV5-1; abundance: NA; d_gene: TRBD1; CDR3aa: CASSLETGWNEKLFF; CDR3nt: TGCGCCAGCAGCTTGGAGACAGGGTGGAACGAAAAACTGTTTTTT
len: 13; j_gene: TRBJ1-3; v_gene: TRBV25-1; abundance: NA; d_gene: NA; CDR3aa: CASTTGPGNTIYF; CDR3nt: TGTGCCAGCACCACAGGGCCTGGAAACACCATATATTTT